The sequence of this TCR beta chain was determined in a study of cytomegalovirus exposure and HLA in healthy donors. The CDR3 spans 16 residues. Trimming shortened V by 5 bases and J by 10 bases, and 21 bases separated the two germline ends. Germline CDR1 is LNHDA and CDR2 is SQIVND (reference sequence). A remark on this clone: Its antigen remains unidentified.

The primer mix had 60 Vbeta and 13 Jbeta primers. Using immunoSEQ multiplex PCR, the repertoire was profiled, and TCRdb retains in-frame clones only, with some absent. The sample shows tens of thousands of clones, about three quarters of them seen only once. Study-level points and caveats: Analyses of presence and absence presupposed an approximately uniform sequencing depth across donors. After further analysis at a later stage, 16,951 TCR beta sequences were associated with HLA alleles at 0.05 false discovery rate.

This TCR derives from a man younger than 40 in good health and CMV-seropositive. What was sequenced was PBMCs. The rearrangement joins TRBV19 to TRBJ1-6, with a possible D match to TRBD1 (6 bases). As DNA, the CDR3 is TGTGCCAGTAGTCTCTCGGGGGGGGCTCCCGGCTCACCCCTCCACTTT. It specifies CASSLSGGAPGSPLHF.